This T cell receptor beta chain is from a study of T cells in tumors after PD-1 blockade. Study-wide context: Treatment was either pembrolizumab 200 mg every 3 weeks or cemiplimab 350 mg every 2 weeks. A subset received ongoing vismodegib 150 mg daily alongside anti-PD-1 therapy. Study conclusions and caveats: Peripheral recruitment is suggested, as some novel exhausted tumor clones were in pre-treatment blood.

Regarding this clone: No antigen is known for it.

Template: tumor biopsy or peripheral blood genomic DNA, roughly 616-6,500 ng per sample. The data were produced by immunoSEQ multiplex PCR, yet TCRdb's version contains in-frame clones alone and is incomplete. The table includes almost 35,000 clones, approximately 70% detected once. The CDR3 has 15 amino acids. Trimming shortened V by 4 bases and J by 0 bases, and 13 bases separated the two germline ends. The germline CDR1 and CDR2 sequences are LNHDA and SQIVND (reference sequence). The rearrangement joins TRBV19 to TRBJ2-7; possibly TRBD1 for D (6 bases). The material sequenced was PBMCs, taken after anti-PD-1 treatment. The TCR sequence derives from a human donor with basal cell carcinoma. CDR3 bases: TGTGCCAGTAGTACTGGGACAACGAACTCCTACGAGCAGTACTTC. Amino acids: CASSTGTTNSYEQYF.